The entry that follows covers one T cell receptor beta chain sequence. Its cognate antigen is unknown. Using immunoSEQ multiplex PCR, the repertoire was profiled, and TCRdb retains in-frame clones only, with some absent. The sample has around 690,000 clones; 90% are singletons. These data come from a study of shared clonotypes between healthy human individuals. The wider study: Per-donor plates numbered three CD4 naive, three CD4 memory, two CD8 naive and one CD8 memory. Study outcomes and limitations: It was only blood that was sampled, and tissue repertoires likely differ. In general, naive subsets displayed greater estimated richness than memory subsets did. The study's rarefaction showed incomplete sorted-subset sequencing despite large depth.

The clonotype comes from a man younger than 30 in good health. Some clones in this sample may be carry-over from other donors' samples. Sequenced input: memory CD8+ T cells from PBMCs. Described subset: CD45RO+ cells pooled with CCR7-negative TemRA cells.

The DNA for the CDR3 is TGTGCCAGCAGCTACGAACGGACTAGCGGGTCCTACAATGAGCAGTTCTTC. It translates to CASSYERTSGSYNEQFF. The rearrangement uses TRBV7-9 and TRBJ2-1; 11 nucleotides line up with TRBD2. The germline CDR1 and CDR2 sequences are SEHNR and FQNEAQ (reference sequence). The CDR3 runs 17 residues. Losses at the gene ends were 4 bases for V and 1 base for J; bases not matched to a gene: 6.